Each of the 27 T cell receptor beta chains below was sequenced from the same sample in a study of blood T cell repertoires in COVID-19. Sequenced by immunoSEQ multiplex PCR; TCRdb stores in-frame clones only, minus some. The profile covers about 200,000 clones, with around 86% appearing a single time and roughly 24% taken by the ten largest. Sequenced: PBMCs or T cells enriched from blood (not recorded which). The receptors derive from a woman aged 40 to 50 in a cohort exposed to, infected with or recovered from COVID-19 (not recorded which).

The gene calls are TRBV7-8 and TRBJ2-7; a possible D gene is TRBD1 (6 bases). CDR1 is SGHVS, CDR2 FQNEAQ, per germline. V lost 0 bases to trimming and J lost 5 bases, with 14 bases between them. The CDR3 length is 15 residues. The CDR3 loop is CASSLAENRVNEQYF. CDR3 coding DNA: TGTGCCAGCAGCTTAGCGGAGAACAGGGTTAACGAGCAGTACTTC.

The rearrangement joins TRBV9 to TRBJ2-1, with D possibly matching TRBD1 (5 bases). The germline V gene has CDR1 SGDLS and CDR2 YYNGEE. V was trimmed by 0 bases and J by 9 bases, leaving 13 bases between them. The CDR3 length is 14 residues. The CDR3 spells CASSVGAGSVEQFF. The CDR3 DNA reads TGTGCCAGCAGCGTAGGAGCAGGGTCGGTTGAGCAGTTCTTC.

This chain uses TRBV18 with TRBJ1-1; D perhaps matches TRBD1 (6 bases). Germline V gene lookup returns CDR1 KGHSH and CDR2 LQKENI. The CDR3 spans 12 residues. With 0 bases removed from V and 8 bases from J, the gap between germline ends came to 7 bases. In nucleotides, the CDR3 is TGTGCCAGCTCACCACCCGGGACAGAAGCTTTCTTT. This codes for CASSPPGTEAFF.

The chain links TRBV28 to TRBJ1-4; D gene uncertain. Trimming cost V 4 bases and J 5 bases, with 11 bases left between them. Looked up from germline, CDR1 is MDHEN and CDR2 is SYDVKM. The CDR3 runs 14 residues. CDR3 protein: CASSSHRLNEKLFF. CDR3 sequence (DNA): TGTGCCAGCAGTTCACACAGATTAAATGAAAAACTGTTTTTT.

This clone was picked up one time. This sequence joins TRBV5-1 and TRBJ1-2; D unclear. The CDR3 contains 16 residues. CDR1 is SGHRS, CDR2 YFSETQ, per germline. V lost 0 bases and J 4 bases, leaving 16 bases between the germline ends. The CDR3 here is CASSLALDPRSYGYTF. The CDR3 DNA reads TGCGCCAGCAGCTTGGCCTTAGACCCCCGGAGCTATGGCTACACCTTC.

Comments on this clone: One junction end does not reproduce the germline sequence, and a read error may be involved. V usage is TRBV6-2 or TRBV6-3 and J usage is TRBJ1-1, with TRBD1 matching 9 bases. Germline CDR1 MNHEY, CDR2 SVGEGT. This CDR3 has 14 residues. In DNA form, the CDR3 reads TGTGCCAGCAGTCCACCTCTGTTGGGGACAGGGCGCATCTTT. This codes for CASSPPLLGTGRIF.

The chain couples TRBV7-8 to TRBJ2-2, with D possibly being TRBD2 (7 bases). V dropped 3 bases and J dropped 7 bases, with 12 bases sitting between them. Germline V lookup: CDR1 SGHVS, CDR2 FQNEAQ. The CDR3 covers 14 residues. This chain's CDR3 is CASSLRGGHGELFF. As DNA, the CDR3 is TGTGCCAGCAGCTTGAGGGGGGGCCACGGGGAGCTGTTTTTT.

The gene calls are TRBV27 and TRBJ2-3, with TRBD2 matching 16 bases. Trimming removed 6 bases from V and 5 bases from J; junction bases left unmatched: 11. CDR3 length: 18 residues. The germline CDR1 and CDR2 sequences are MNHEY and SMNVEV (reference sequence). Written as DNA, the CDR3 is TGTGCCAGCAGGACAACGGGGACTAGCGGGGGGGCCAGAGATACGCAGTATTTT. Protein: CASRTTGTSGGARDTQYF.

The genes are TRBV11-2 and TRBJ1-1; D unclear. Trimming took off 3 bases at V and 11 bases at J, with 13 bases between the two ends. The germline gives CDR1 SGHAT, CDR2 FQNNGV. This CDR3 has 12 amino acids. CDR3 in amino acids: CASSLGGSAAFF. The CDR3 nucleotides read TGTGCCAGCAGCTTGGGCGGGTCAGCGGCTTTCTTT.

J is TRBJ2-7 and V is TRBV15, with a possible D match to TRBD1 (6 bases). Trimming cost V 8 bases and J 4 bases, with 9 bases left between them. This CDR3 comprises 11 residues. The V gene's germline CDR1 is LNHNV and CDR2 YYDKDF (reference sequence). The CDR3 DNA sequence: TGTGCCACCGGACAGATTTACGAGCAGTACTTC. Translation gives CATGQIYEQYF.

Only a few counts were recorded for this clone. The chain couples TRBV4-3 to TRBJ1-1; 7 positions agree with TRBD1. CDR1 is LGHNA, CDR2 YSLEER, per germline. J was trimmed by 5 bases and V by 4 bases; bases with no gene match: 13. The CDR3 contains 16 residues. The CDR3 DNA reads as TGCGCCAGCAGCCCCCGACAGGGTTCACTTGGGACTGAAGCTTTCTTT. Its translation: CASSPRQGSLGTEAFF.

The genes are TRBV2 and TRBJ2-4; D gene uncertain. The CDR3 totals 16 residues. V was cut by 3 bases and J by 0 bases, with 12 bases left in between. Germline CDR1 is SNHLY and CDR2 is FYNNEI. CDR3: CASSEGRTRAKNIQYF. CDR3 DNA sequence: TGTGCCAGCAGTGAGGGCCGTACCCGAGCCAAAAACATTCAGTACTTC.

The gene calls are TRBV10-3 and TRBJ1-3; the D gene is possibly TRBD1 (5 bases). V was shortened by 3 bases and J by 0 bases, with 9 bases between the two germline ends. Germline CDR1 and CDR2: ENHRY and SYGVKD. The CDR3 runs 15 residues. The CDR3, as DNA: TGTGCCATCAGTGATAGACAGAGCTCTGGAAACACCATATATTTT. This translates into CAISDRQSSGNTIYF.

This CDR3 is CASSETAGEGGNTIYF. The CDR3 bases are TGCGCCAGCAGTGAAACGGCCGGGGAAGGCGGAAACACCATATATTTT. This chain connects TRBV10-1 to TRBJ1-3; no reliable D call. The CDR3 totals 16 residues. Trimming took off 3 bases at V and 4 bases at J, with 16 bases between the two ends. Germline V gives CDR1 WNHNN, CDR2 SYGVQD (reference sequence).

The V call is TRBV5-5, the J call TRBJ2-5, with 10 positions matching TRBD2. In germline, CDR1 is SGHKS, CDR2 YYEKEE (reference sequence). V shed 6 bases, J shed 3 bases, and the junction held 8 bases outside the gene matches. There are 15 residues in the CDR3. The CDR3 loop reads CASILPSGGKETQYF. CDR3 nucleotides: TGTGCCAGCATCCTCCCTAGCGGGGGAAAAGAGACCCAGTACTTC. The entire variable domain, with the rest obtained from reference TRBV5-5 and TRBJ2-5, is as follows: DAGVTQSPTHLIKTRGQQVTLRCSPISGHKSVSWYQQVLGQGPQFIFQYYEKEERGRGNFPDRFSARQFPNYSSELNVNALLLGDSALYLCASILPSGGKETQYFGPGTRLLVL.

The V call is TRBV6-5, the J call TRBJ1-3; 11 bases align to TRBD1. J was trimmed by 2 bases and V by 5 bases; bases with no gene match: 2. The CDR3 is made up of 15 amino acids. Germline CDR1 is MNHEY and CDR2 is SVGAGI. The CDR3 DNA reads as TGTGCCAGCAGTAGGGGACAGGGGGCTGGAAACACCATATATTTT. As protein: CASSRGQGAGNTIYF.

This rearrangement joins TRBV29-1 to TRBJ1-4, with D tentatively TRBD1 (6 bases). V lost 6 bases and J lost 8, with 13 bases in between. Germline loops: CDR1 SQVTM, CDR2 ANQGSEA. The CDR3 is made up of 12 amino acids. The DNA for the CDR3 is TGCAGCGTACAGGGAGACGGCGAAAAACTGTTTTTT. Amino acid sequence: CSVQGDGEKLFF. Full variable domain (remainder filled in from reference TRBV29-1 and TRBJ1-4): SAVISQKPSRDICQRGTSLTIQCQVDSQVTMMFWYRQQPGQSLTLIATANQGSEATYESGFVIDKFPISRPNLTFSTLTVSNMSPEDSSIYLCSVQGDGEKLFFGSGTQLSVL.

The chain is built from TRBV10-3 and TRBJ2-7; the D gene is possibly TRBD2 (7 bases). V gave up 6 bases and J gave up 5 bases, with 11 bases separating them. CDR3 length: 12 amino acids. Germline loops: CDR1 ENHRY, CDR2 SYGVKD. In DNA, the CDR3 is TGTGCCATCAGGGGGGGGCGGGACGAGCAGTACTTC. Translated, it gives CAIRGGRDEQYF.

This clone was observed once. The chain is built from TRBV24-1 and TRBJ2-1, with 11 bases matching TRBD2. V was clipped by 5 bases and J by 2 bases; unmatched bases: 4. There are 16 residues in the CDR3. CDR1 is KGHDR, CDR2 SFDVKD, per germline. The CDR3 region has the DNA TGTGCCACCAGTGCCCATAGCGGGGGGGCCTACAATGAGCAGTTCTTC. It yields the protein CATSAHSGGAYNEQFF.

This chain joins TRBV4-1 and TRBJ1-1; D gene unclear. From germline, CDR1 is MGHRA and CDR2 YSYEKL. The CDR3 extends over 17 amino acids. Trimming removed 1 base at V and 1 base at J, with 16 bases between. CDR3 DNA sequence: TGCGCCAGCAGCCAAGGAGGGTGGGCGATGGGGAACACTGAAGCTTTCTTT. It specifies CASSQGGWAMGNTEAFF.

The chain joins TRBV5-1 to TRBJ1-1, with 9 bases identical to TRBD1. The germline V gene has CDR1 SGHRS and CDR2 YFSETQ. The CDR3 spans 15 residues. V lost 4 bases and J lost 0; bases outside the gene matches: 4. CDR3 amino acids: CASSPGQGLNTEAFF. The CDR3 DNA reads as TGCGCCAGCAGCCCAGGACAGGGGTTGAACACTGAAGCTTTCTTT.

The J gene is TRBJ1-2, the V gene TRBV13; no clear D gene. This CDR3 has 14 residues. Germline-derived CDR1 and CDR2 are PRHDT and FYEKMQ (reference sequence). V was shortened by 0 bases and J by 4 bases, with 9 bases between the two germline ends. The CDR3 DNA follows: TGTGCCAGCAGCTTAGGCCTAACCTTCTATGGCTACACCTTC. Amino acids: CASSLGLTFYGYTF.

V usage is TRBV12-5 and J usage is TRBJ1-5; D perhaps matches TRBD1 (6 bases). Germline values: CDR1 LGHNT, CDR2 FRNRAP. V was pared by 7 bases and J by 0 bases, with 13 bases between. This CDR3 spans 15 amino acids. CDR3 protein: CASAATGLSNQPQHF. CDR3 DNA: TGTGCTAGTGCCGCGACAGGCCTTAGCAATCAGCCCCAGCATTTT.

The V and J genes are TRBV6-2 or TRBV6-3 and TRBJ2-2; the D is unclear. The CDR3 length is 14 residues. In germline, CDR1 is MNHEY, CDR2 SVGEGT. The V and J ends lost 2 bases and 2 bases respectively, with 6 bases between them. The CDR3 sequence: CASSYIDNTGELFF. Written as DNA, the CDR3 is TGTGCCAGCAGTTACATAGATAACACCGGGGAGCTGTTTTTT.

V and J are TRBV19 and TRBJ2-1, with D possibly being TRBD2 (7 bases). Trimming took off 7 bases at V and 0 bases at J, with 13 bases between the two ends. CDR3 length: 15 residues. CDR1 is LNHDA and CDR2 is SQIVND in the germline V gene (reference sequence). For the CDR3, the DNA is TGTGCCAGTACTGGGGGCGGGAGCTCCTACAATGAGCAGTTCTTC. It specifies CASTGGGSSYNEQFF.

This clone was seen just once. The V gene is TRBV11-2, the J gene TRBJ2-7, with D tentatively TRBD1 (6 bases). CDR3 length: 16 residues. Germline V gene sequence: CDR1 SGHAT, CDR2 FQNNGV. V was pared by 3 bases and J by 2 bases, with 17 bases between. Here the CDR3 DNA reads TGTGCCAGCAGCTTCATACAGGGTCTTACCACCTACGAGCAGTACTTC. It translates to CASSFIQGLTTYEQYF.

This chain links TRBV9 with TRBJ1-3; weak D call: TRBD1 (5 bases). Per germline, CDR1 SGDLS and CDR2 YYNGEE. Trimming removed 3 bases from V and 0 bases from J, with 7 bases in between. The CDR3 length is 14 residues. CDR3 DNA sequence: TGTGCCAGCAGCGACAGGATCTCTGGAAACACCATATATTTT. Its translation: CASSDRISGNTIYF.